This T cell receptor (beta chain) is from a study of blood T cell repertoires in COVID-19. Overall study context: Samples came from the United States, Italy and Spain, spanning acute and convalescent COVID-19. In each case, the material was cDNA or gDNA derived from T cells, B-cell-depleted T cells, or PBMCs.

Authors' data handling: Amplification from reference gene primers served as the basis for estimated nucleated cell counts. Sequencing used immunoSEQ multiplex PCR; TCRdb keeps in-frame clones, though not all of them. V and J calls and clone size follow that table, whereas D and trimming were derived from the DNA. This table has nearly 200,000 clones, 70% to 90% appearing once. Trimming removed 7 bases at V and 5 bases at J, with 11 bases between. CDR3 length: 13 residues. The germline V gene encodes CDR1 MDHEN and CDR2 SYDVKM. V is TRBV28 and J is TRBJ2-2; possibly TRBD1 for D (5 bases). This sequence was found in a woman between 40 and 50 years old who had recovered from COVID-19. The sample was peripheral blood. CDR3 loop: CASNRGWTGELFF. CDR3 nucleotides: TGTGCCAGCAATAGGGGATGGACCGGGGAGCTGTTTTTT.